This T cell receptor beta chain came from a study of shared clonotypes between healthy human individuals. General observations from the study: Unshared clonotypes carried lower generation probabilities than those common to all four donors. With a few donors compared, about 5% of naive CD4 clonotypes were shared. Only blood samples were collected, and tissue repertoires likely differ.

As concerns this clone: What it recognizes is unknown.

TCRdb's table, derived via immunoSEQ multiplex PCR, lists solely in-frame clones and lacks some. The sample records about 1.1 million clones, roughly 74% being singletons. Unmatched junction bases numbered 4, after V lost 0 bases and J lost 2 bases. Germline CDR1 reads SQVTM; CDR2 reads ANQGSEA. This CDR3 is built from 14 residues. This TCR was sampled from a young man in good health. Some clones in this sample may be carry-over from other donors' samples. Sequenced sample: memory CD4+ T cells from PBMCs. Subset given: CD45RA-negative fraction. The chain uses TRBV29-1 and TRBJ2-7; TRBD1 aligns across 7 bases. CDR3 in DNA: TGCAGCGTTGAAGATACGGGACAGCCCTACGAGCAGTACTTC. Protein: CSVEDTGQPYEQYF.